Described below is a single T cell receptor beta chain sequence and its context. Its antigen remains unidentified. Base qualities were left out, and no much larger clone turns up one base away. At diagnosis, peripheral blood, uninvolved tumor-adjacent lung and tumor were collected and were preserved as a mix of fresh-frozen and FFPE material. Blood samples were analyzed as peripheral blood mononuclear cells for TCR repertoire profiling. The CDR3 holds 13 amino acids from the cysteine to the phenylalanine. Left in the record is the CDR3 DNA by itself, 39 bases read in frame from the first base. V lost 6 bases and J lost 6 bases; the stretch between them is 14 bases long. CDR1 and CDR2 (MNHNS, SASEGT) derive from the germline V gene. The immunoSEQ Assay was used to sequence TCR beta CDR3 regions from DNA. The authors' analysis ran thus. To compute T cell density, TCR beta template counts were normalized to usable DNA, which was estimated by amplifying housekeeping genes. Richness was estimated using the preseqR package, with extrapolation to 400,000 templates for PBMC samples and to 120,000 templates for tissue samples. Clonality was calculated as one minus Pielou's evenness. Tissue-enriched TCRs were identified by differential abundance testing using productive amino-acid clonotypes, minimum total count 5 and alpha 0.1. Repertoire overlap between compartments was quantified with the Jaccard Index and Morisita Overlap Index. GLIPH clustered TCR beta CDR3s with public tetramer-defined viral CDR3s; viral motifs required at least three viral sequences plus V-gene enrichment. TCRdb re-hosts the immuneACCESS table, in-frame sequences only. Its copies lack some clones; in the studies checked, an unresolved V gene accounts for under half of them, and the cause for the rest is not known. V and J calls and clone size are given by that table; D and trimming were obtained from the DNA. In all, the sample holds 100,000 to 150,000 clones, and roughly 90% of those were seen once. The ten largest clones add up to around 1.5% of the sample.

These data come from a study of T cells in localized non-small cell lung cancer (dated by TCRdb to the early 2020s). Regarding the complete study: Comparing tumors with uninvolved tumor-adjacent lungs, the study looked at the T cell repertoires of hundreds of patients with early-stage NSCLC. The cohort comprised 200 to 300 treatment-naïve NSCLC patients with resected, localized lung tumors. A mean age of around 69 years was recorded for the NSCLC patients, of whom under 150 were male and about a hundred were female.

Overall study results and their limits: A median of 57 of the top 100 tumor clones were detected in paired uninvolved adjacent lung, and 28 of these tumor clones were also found among the top 100 clones of the paired uninvolved adjacent lung. Because multi-region tumor sequencing was not done, intratumor heterogeneity could not be ruled out. Since the design was exploratory, TCR variables were selected using unadjusted p-values with no false-discovery rate correction. Longer overall survival was associated with higher blood T cell density, whereas shorter survival was associated with higher adjacent-lung clonality. The highest T cell clonality was observed in uninvolved tumor-adjacent lung, where clonality exceeded that of tumor, suggesting that antigenic responses were more focused in uninvolved tumor-adjacent lung.

This sequence was found in a female donor at least 60 years old with stage I lung adenocarcinoma. Rearrangement joined TRBV6-1 to TRBJ1-2; tentative D gene TRBD1, with 5 bases matching. The starting material was peripheral blood, obtained before any cancer treatment. The DNA is as follows: TGTGCCAGCAGAGTAGAGGGGATTCATGGCTACACCTTC. Translation gives CASRVEGIHGYTF.